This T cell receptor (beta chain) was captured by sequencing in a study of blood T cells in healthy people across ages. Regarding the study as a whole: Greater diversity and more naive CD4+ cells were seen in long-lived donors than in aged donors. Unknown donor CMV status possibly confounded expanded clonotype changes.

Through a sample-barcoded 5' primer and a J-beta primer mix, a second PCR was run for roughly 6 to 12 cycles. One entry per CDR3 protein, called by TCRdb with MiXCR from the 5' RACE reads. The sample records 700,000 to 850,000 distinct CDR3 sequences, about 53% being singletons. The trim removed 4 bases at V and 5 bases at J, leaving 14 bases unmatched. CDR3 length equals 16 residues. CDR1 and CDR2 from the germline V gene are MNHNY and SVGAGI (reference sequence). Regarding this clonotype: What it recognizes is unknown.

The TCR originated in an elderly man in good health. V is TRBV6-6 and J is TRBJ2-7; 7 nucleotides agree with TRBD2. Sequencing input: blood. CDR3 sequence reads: CASSSRRTSSFNEQYF. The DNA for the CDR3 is TGTGCCAGCAGTTCGCGTCGGACTAGTAGCTTCAACGAGCAGTACTTC.